One and the same sample provided the 30 T cell receptor beta chains below, sequenced in a study of blood T cell repertoires in COVID-19. Sequencing used immunoSEQ multiplex PCR; TCRdb keeps in-frame clones, though not all of them. This sample yields fewer than 200,000 clones, of which around four fifths are seen a single time; around 7.6% belongs to the top ten. Sequenced input: peripheral blood. These receptors were collected from a man aged 40-49 years who had recovered from COVID-19.

The chain couples TRBV7-2 to TRBJ1-1; D unclear. Germline V lookup: CDR1 SGHTA, CDR2 FQGNSA. Trimming stripped 4 bases from V and 2 bases from J, with 14 bases between. CDR3 length equals 15 residues. CDR3 region: CASSYVERSNTEAFF. In DNA form, the CDR3 reads TGTGCCAGCAGCTACGTGGAGAGATCAAACACTGAAGCTTTCTTT.

This clone has more than one count but fewer than ten. The chain uses TRBV7-2 and TRBJ2-7; 8 nucleotides line up with TRBD2. With V trimmed by 5 bases and J by 0 bases, 9 bases remained unmatched. The CDR3 is 16 amino acids. The germline V gene has CDR1 SGHTA and CDR2 FQGNSA. CDR3 nucleotides: TGTGCCAGCAGCCCCAGCCGGAGCGGGAGCTCCTACGAGCAGTACTTC. This encodes CASSPSRSGSSYEQYF. Full variable domain (remainder filled in from reference TRBV7-2 and TRBJ2-7): GAGVSQSPSNKVTEKGKDVELRCDPISGHTALYWYRQSLGQGLEFLIYFQGNSAPDKSGLPSDRFSAERTGGSVSTLTIQRTQQEDSAVYLCASSPSRSGSSYEQYFGPGTRLTVT.

The chain joins TRBV3-1 (or the pseudogene TRBV3-2) to TRBJ1-3; 11 positions match TRBD1. Germline V gives CDR1 LGHDT, CDR2 YNNKEL (reference sequence). Trimming at V came to 4 bases and at J to 1 base, leaving 3 bases not matched to a gene. The CDR3 loop spans 16 amino acids. CDR3 sequence: CASSPGTGGSGNTIYF. CDR3 coding DNA: TGTGCCAGCAGCCCCGGGACAGGGGGGTCTGGAAACACCATATATTTT.

This clone has only a few counts. The chain employs TRBV4-2 and TRBJ1-4; D gene ambiguous. The germline CDR1 and CDR2 sequences are LGHNA and YNFKEQ. The CDR3 runs 13 residues. V lost 0 bases to trimming and J lost 9 bases, with 8 bases between them. The CDR3 protein is CASSQDRSQKLFF. In DNA form, the CDR3 reads TGTGCCAGCAGCCAAGATCGGTCCCAAAAACTGTTTTTT.

The genes are TRBV7-9 and TRBJ2-3, with 14 bases fitting TRBD2. There are 15 residues in the CDR3. Unmatched junction bases numbered 1, after V lost 4 bases and J lost 4 bases. Germline CDR1 reads SEHNR; CDR2 reads FQNEAQ (reference sequence). The CDR3 loop is CASSSTSGGADTQYF. The DNA for the CDR3 is TGTGCCAGCAGCTCGACTAGCGGGGGGGCAGATACGCAGTATTTT.

The chain employs TRBV21-1 and TRBJ1-1; the D call in the table, TRBD1, was not verified against the DNA. TRBV21-1 is listed as a pseudogene. The CDR3 spans 17 residues. The CDR3 region has the DNA TGTGCCAGCAGCAAAGAGAAATGTCCCAGGGGGAGCCTTGAAGCTTTCTTT. Amino acids: CASSKEKCPRGSLEAFF.

This chain connects TRBV6-4 to TRBJ2-7; D gene unclear. Trimming cost V 2 bases and J 4 bases, with 6 bases left between them. The CDR3 has 12 residues. The germline V gene encodes CDR1 MRHNA and CDR2 SNTAGT. CDR3 DNA: TGTGCCAGCAGTGACACGAGGTACGAGCAGTACTTC. Its translation is CASSDTRYEQYF.

The chain couples TRBV7-2 to TRBJ2-5; 10 positions match TRBD2. V dropped 2 bases and J dropped 4; count of bases not matched to a gene: 4. The germline gives CDR1 SGHTA, CDR2 FQGNSA. The CDR3 has 15 residues. DNA for the CDR3: TGTGCCAGCAGCTTAACGGGACTAGCGATAGAGACCCAGTACTTC. Its translation: CASSLTGLAIETQYF.

The chain couples TRBV7-6 to TRBJ2-2; TRBD2 aligns across 8 bases. V lost 1 base, J lost 0 bases, and 1 base stayed unmatched. Germline CDR1 and CDR2: SGHVS and FNYEAQ. The CDR3 extends over 16 amino acids. The CDR3 DNA reads TGTGCCAGCAGCTTAGGTAGCGGGGCGAACACCGGGGAGCTGTTTTTT. Translation: CASSLGSGANTGELFF.

V and J are TRBV7-9 and TRBJ2-7; D might be TRBD2 (6 bases). The CDR3 has 13 amino acids. From germline, CDR1 is SEHNR and CDR2 FQNEAQ (reference sequence). V was shortened by 6 bases and J by 5 bases, with 14 bases between the two germline ends. The CDR3: CASSYISSDEQYF. The CDR3 coding sequence is TGTGCCAGCAGTTATATTTCTAGCGACGAGCAGTACTTC.

CDR3 sequence: CASSLGRGRSTEAFF. DNA for the CDR3: TGTGCCAGCAGCTTAGGCAGGGGGAGAAGCACTGAAGCTTTCTTT. The rearrangement uses TRBV11-3 and TRBJ1-1; 7 bases line up with TRBD1. This CDR3 is built from 15 residues. With 1 base clipped from V and 4 bases from J, the junction kept 6 bases outside the gene matches. CDR1 and CDR2 (germline): SGHNT, YENEEA.

The chain couples TRBV10-2 to TRBJ2-1, with D perhaps TRBD2 (7 bases). V lost 8 bases to trimming and J lost 7 bases, with 18 bases between them. The CDR3 has 14 amino acids. CDR1 and CDR2 (germline): WSHSY, SAAADI. CDR3 sequence (DNA): TGCGCCAGCCAGAAGGGGGGAGGGATGAATGAGCAGTTCTTC. This encodes CASQKGGGMNEQFF.

The chain employs TRBV10-3 and TRBJ2-4; a weak D match, TRBD1 (5 bases). Germline V gene lookup returns CDR1 ENHRY and CDR2 SYGVKD. The ends were cut back, 2 bases at V and 1 base at J, with 6 bases in the middle. There are 14 residues in the CDR3. CDR3 nucleotides: TGTGCCATCAGTGAGAAGGGGGCCAAAAACATTCAGTACTTC. This codes for CAISEKGAKNIQYF.

This chain joins TRBV5-1 and TRBJ1-6; D is perhaps TRBD1 (5 bases). The CDR3 is 15 residues long. In germline, CDR1 is SGHRS, CDR2 YFSETQ. V was cut by 3 bases and J by 4 bases, with 11 bases left in between. The CDR3 region has the DNA TGCGCCAGCAGCTCCGATAGGGGTTATAATTCACCCCTCCACTTT. Its protein product is CASSSDRGYNSPLHF.

V gene TRBV7-9 combines with J gene TRBJ2-7; 10 bases align to TRBD1. CDR1 is SEHNR, CDR2 FQNEAQ, per germline (reference sequence). The V gene end was trimmed by 6 bases and the J gene end by 7 bases; junction bases not matched to a gene: 9. CDR3 length: 14 residues. The CDR3 nucleotides read TGTGCCAGCAGGGGACCCGGGACAGGGGTTGAGCAGTACTTC. Protein product: CASRGPGTGVEQYF.

The chain recombines TRBV20-1 with TRBJ1-2; D might be TRBD1 (5 bases). Trimming took off 5 bases at V and 6 bases at J, with 10 bases between the two ends. The CDR3 has 11 residues. Germline CDR1 reads DFQATT; CDR2 reads SNEGSKA (reference sequence). For the CDR3, the DNA is TGCAGTGCTGGCGACAGAGATGGCTACACCTTC. Translated: CSAGDRDGYTF.

For the CDR3, the DNA is TGTGCCTGGAGGGAGGGAGGGGAGAGTCAGCCCCAGCATTTT. Amino acids: CAWREGGESQPQHF. The chain employs TRBV30 and TRBJ1-5; D might be TRBD1 (5 bases). From germline, CDR1 is GTSNPN and CDR2 SVGIG (reference sequence). CDR3 length: 14 amino acids. The V and J ends lost 3 bases and 6 bases respectively, with 15 bases between them.

In this sample, this clone turned up a few times. The rearrangement uses TRBV28 and TRBJ2-7; 10 bases match TRBD2. V dropped 4 bases and J dropped 8; count of bases not matched to a gene: 11. There are 15 residues in the CDR3. Germline CDR1 and CDR2: MDHEN and SYDVKM. The CDR3 is CASSSQTSGHTQQYF. CDR3 DNA sequence: TGTGCCAGCAGTTCCCAGACTAGCGGGCATACGCAGCAGTACTTC.

The chain has TRBV27 and TRBJ2-5; 7 bases fit TRBD2. Losses at the gene ends were 11 bases for V and 1 base for J; bases not matched to a gene: 19. The CDR3 runs to 17 residues. Germline CDR1 reads MNHEY; CDR2 reads SMNVEV (reference sequence). The CDR3 protein is CALGTGGIFRLQETQYF. The DNA of the CDR3 is TGTGCCCTCGGAACGGGGGGAATCTTCAGACTCCAAGAGACCCAGTACTTC.

This clone was seen a single time. The rearrangement uses TRBV13 and TRBJ2-3; 7 nucleotides align to TRBD1. The CDR3 extends over 15 amino acids. Germline loops: CDR1 PRHDT, CDR2 FYEKMQ (reference sequence). Trimming removed 2 bases from V and 4 bases from J; junction bases left unmatched: 6. The CDR3 sequence: CASSLISGGSDTQYF. In DNA, the CDR3 is TGTGCCAGCAGCTTAATTTCAGGGGGATCAGATACGCAGTATTTT.

The rearrangement uses TRBV5-8 and TRBJ2-6; tentative D call: TRBD1 (6 bases). The V gene lost 7 bases and the J gene lost 2 bases, with 16 bases spanning the gap. From germline, CDR1 is SGHTS and CDR2 YDEGEE. This CDR3 is 16 amino acids long. CDR3 nucleotide sequence: TGTGCCAGCTATGACCAGGGGAGACCTGGGGCCAACGTCCTGACTTTC. This codes for CASYDQGRPGANVLTF.

V is TRBV7-6 and J is TRBJ2-2; D is perhaps TRBD2 (6 bases). The germline V gene has CDR1 SGHVS and CDR2 FNYEAQ. This CDR3 has 14 residues. With 5 bases removed from V and 7 bases from J, the gap between germline ends came to 14 bases. The CDR3 DNA sequence: TGTGCCAGCAGCGCGGGACTGGTAATCGGGGAGCTGTTTTTT. Its translation: CASSAGLVIGELFF.

The chain recombines TRBV6-5 with TRBJ2-7; possible D gene TRBD2, 5 bases. The germline V and J ends were trimmed by 5 bases and 4 bases, with 12 bases remaining between them. The germline CDR1 and CDR2 sequences are MNHEY and SVGAGI. This CDR3 spans 13 amino acids. The CDR3 is CASSPSRGYEQYF. In DNA, the CDR3 is TGTGCCAGCAGTCCGTCGCGAGGGTACGAGCAGTACTTC.

This chain links TRBV20-1 with TRBJ2-7; 9 nucleotides match TRBD2. The CDR3 runs to 15 residues. The V gene end was trimmed by 3 bases and the J gene end by 1 base; junction bases not matched to a gene: 7. Germline V CDR1 and CDR2: DFQATT, SNEGSKA (reference sequence). The CDR3 sequence is CSASPEAGGSYEQYF. The CDR3 DNA reads TGCAGTGCTAGTCCAGAAGCGGGAGGATCCTACGAGCAGTACTTC.

This rearrangement joins TRBV10-3 to TRBJ2-7; no clear D. The CDR3 extends over 16 amino acids. Germline CDR1 is ENHRY and CDR2 is SYGVKD. V lost 0 bases to trimming and J lost 3 bases, with 15 bases between them. CDR3: CAISESRSVLFYEQYF. Here the CDR3 DNA reads TGTGCCATCAGTGAGTCGAGGTCCGTACTATTCTACGAGCAGTACTTC.

The chain combines TRBV6-5 with TRBJ2-2; D is perhaps TRBD2 (6 bases). CDR1 MNHEY and CDR2 SVGAGI come from the germline V gene. The CDR3 covers 14 residues. Trimming cost V 4 bases and J 4 bases, with 10 bases left between them. The DNA for the CDR3 is TGTGCCAGCAGTTGGGACTCCTTCACCGGGGAGCTGTTTTTT. Protein sequence: CASSWDSFTGELFF.

The genes are TRBV21-1 and TRBJ1-5; the table calls TRBD1, which could not be checked here. TRBV21-1 is a listed pseudogene. The CDR3 is 16 amino acids. CDR3 in amino acids: CASSPPGQGWSQPQHF. In DNA, the CDR3 is TGTGCCAGCAGCCCCCCGGGACAGGGTTGGAGTCAGCCCCAGCATTTT.

V usage is TRBV11-1 and J usage is TRBJ2-5, with 7 positions matching TRBD1. The CDR3 sequence is 14 residues long. The V and J ends lost 4 bases and 2 bases, in that order; junction bases with no gene match: 4. Germline assignment: CDR1 SGHAT and CDR2 FQDESV (reference sequence). The CDR3 DNA reads TGTGCCAGCAGCTCTACAGGGGAACAAGAGACCCAGTACTTC. Protein sequence: CASSSTGEQETQYF.

The count of this clone is one. The chain joins TRBV4-2 to TRBJ2-1; 10 positions match TRBD1. Trimming removed 1 base from V and 9 bases from J; junction bases left unmatched: 6. CDR3 length equals 15 residues. Germline CDR1 LGHNA, CDR2 YNFKEQ. As DNA, the CDR3 is TGTGCCAGCAGCCAAGCCGGGACAGGGGTTAGTGAGCAGTTCTTC. Translation gives CASSQAGTGVSEQFF.

This chain connects TRBV4-1 to TRBJ2-1; 14 bases line up with TRBD2. CDR3 length equals 16 residues. V gave up 4 bases and J gave up 8 bases; unmatched junction bases: 7. The germline V gene has CDR1 MGHRA and CDR2 YSYEKL. For the CDR3, the DNA is TGCGCCAGCAGCCGCTCTCCGGGACTAGCGGGGGATGAGCAGTTCTTC. As protein: CASSRSPGLAGDEQFF.